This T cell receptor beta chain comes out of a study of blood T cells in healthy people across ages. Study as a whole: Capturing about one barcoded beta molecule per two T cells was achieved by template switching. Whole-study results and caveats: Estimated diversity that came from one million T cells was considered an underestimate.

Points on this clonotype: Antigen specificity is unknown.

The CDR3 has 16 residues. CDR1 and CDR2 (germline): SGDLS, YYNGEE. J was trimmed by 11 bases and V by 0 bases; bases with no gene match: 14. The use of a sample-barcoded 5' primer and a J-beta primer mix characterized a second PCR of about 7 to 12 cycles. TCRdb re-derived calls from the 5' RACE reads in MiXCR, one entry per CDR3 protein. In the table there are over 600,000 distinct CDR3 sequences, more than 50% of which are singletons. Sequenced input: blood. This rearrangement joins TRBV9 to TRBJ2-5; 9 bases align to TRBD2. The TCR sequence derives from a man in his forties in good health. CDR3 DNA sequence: TGTGCCAGCAGCGTAGGTGCTAGCGGGGACTACAATGAGCAGTACTTC. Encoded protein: CASSVGASGDYNEQYF. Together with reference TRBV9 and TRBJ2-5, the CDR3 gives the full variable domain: DSGVTQTPKHLITATGQRVTLRCSPRSGDLSVYWYQQSLDQGLQFLIQYYNGEERAKGNILERFSAQQFPDLHSELNLSSLELGDSALYFCASSVGASGDYNEQYFGPGTRLLVL.